This T cell receptor beta chain originates from a study of CD8+ T cells in alopecia areata. About the research overall: Treated individuals took tofacitinib by mouth, 5 to 10 mg twice daily. Study-level findings and limits: The study found that many expanded lesional clones persisted in scalp and blood during tofacitinib. An increase in clonality over normal scalp was evident in lesional scalp, especially alopecia totalis/universalis.

With respect to this clone: The antigen is not known.

Treatment denoted: oral pan-JAK inhibitor, 5-10 mg twice daily. Sorting from PBMCs produced CD4+ and CD8+ T cells. cDNA prepared by RNA extraction and subsequent reverse transcription served as the template for sequencing. Measured with immunoSEQ multiplex PCR; TCRdb has only the in-frame clones, and not every one. The sample contains around 200,000 clones, 45% to 65% of which appear only once. This CDR3 has 14 amino acids. J gave up 4 bases and V 4 bases, and 5 bases lay outside the gene matches. CDR1 and CDR2 (germline): SGHRS, YFSETQ. The sequence was collected from a human donor with alopecia areata. Sequences were derived from CD4+ T cells sorted from blood, sampled at week 4, from a patient treated with tofacitinib. The chain uses TRBV5-1 and TRBJ2-4; 7 nucleotides line up with TRBD2. Here the CDR3 DNA reads TGCGCCAGCAGCCCGACTAGCAGAAAAAACATTCAGTACTTC. Translated, it gives CASSPTSRKNIQYF.